The clone carrying this T cell receptor beta chain was observed a few times. As yet, its antigen is unknown. This CDR3 has 19 amino acids. Germline trimming cut 0 bases from V and 2 bases from J; bases unmatched to any gene: 11. Germline assignment: CDR1 MGHRA and CDR2 YSYEKL. This sample stems from a study of STAT5B mutations in CD4+ large granular lymphocyte leukemia. General observations from the study: Without putative leukemic clones, patient CD4-sorted repertoires remained more clonal than healthy CD4+ repertoires. Without HLA matching, higher CD4+ than CD8+ T-LGLL clonality could reflect small sample size. Compared with healthy controls (2/35), patient top clones favored TRBV06 (8/27).

This table comes from immunoSEQ multiplex PCR, and its TCRdb copy is limited to in-frame clones, with some not included. The repertoire holds about 30,000 clones, with roughly 80% as singletons. Control samples were healthy donors' buffy coats. Sequencing was performed on CD4+ T cells from blood buffy coats. This chain connects TRBV4-1 to TRBJ2-7, with 12 bases lining up with TRBD2. This TCR was sampled from a human donor in good health. The CDR3 protein is CASSQDEASGRDGAYEQYF. CDR3 nucleotide sequence: TGCGCCAGCAGCCAAGATGAGGCTAGCGGGAGGGACGGAGCCTACGAGCAGTACTTC.